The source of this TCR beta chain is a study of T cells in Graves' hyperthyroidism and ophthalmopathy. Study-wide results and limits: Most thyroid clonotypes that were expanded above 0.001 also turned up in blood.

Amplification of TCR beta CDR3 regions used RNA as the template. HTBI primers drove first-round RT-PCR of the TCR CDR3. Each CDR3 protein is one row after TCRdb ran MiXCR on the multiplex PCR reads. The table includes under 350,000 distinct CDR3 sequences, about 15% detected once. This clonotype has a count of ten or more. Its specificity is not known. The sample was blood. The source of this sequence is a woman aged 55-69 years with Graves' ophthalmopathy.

The CDR3 bases are TGTGCCAGCATAGGAGGGTATAGGTCAGAGACCCAGTACTTC. It is translated as CASIGGYRSETQYF. The chain joins TRBV7-2 to TRBJ2-5; D is possibly TRBD2 (6 bases). The V gene lost 7 bases and the J gene lost 4 bases, with 16 bases spanning the gap. The CDR3 sequence is 14 residues long. Germline CDR1 reads SGHTA; CDR2 reads FQGNSA.